These 20 T cell receptor beta chains were all obtained from the same sample, sequenced in a study of OX40 agonist ivuxolimab in advanced cancers. Clones were sequenced by immunoSEQ multiplex PCR, and TCRdb holds only the in-frame ones, with some missing. The sample shows about 96,000 clones, roughly 91% of them seen only once. Here the sequenced sample was CD4+ or CD8+ T cells sorted from blood, taken in a trial of the OX40 agonist ivuxolimab. The receptor set was obtained from an adult with an advanced solid tumor such as melanoma, head and neck, liver or kidney cancer.

This clone was picked up one time. The chain combines TRBV19 with TRBJ1-4; D unclear. The V end lost 2 bases, the J end lost 2 bases, and 6 bases lay between the germline ends. This CDR3 has 14 amino acids. Germline values: CDR1 LNHDA, CDR2 SQIVND (reference sequence). CDR3 protein: CASSISRTNEKLFF. The CDR3 DNA reads as TGTGCCAGTAGTATATCACGGACTAATGAAAAACTGTTTTTT.

The J gene is TRBJ2-4, the V gene TRBV19; no reliable D call. The CDR3 is 14 amino acids. Looked up from germline, CDR1 is LNHDA and CDR2 is SQIVND (reference sequence). The V end lost 1 base, the J end lost 7 bases, and 11 bases lay between the germline ends. Here the CDR3 reads CASSIVGQDNIQYF. DNA of the CDR3: TGTGCCAGTAGTATAGTAGGGCAGGATAACATTCAGTACTTC. Using reference TRBV19 and TRBJ2-4 for the parts outside the CDR3, the full variable domain is DGGITQSPKYLFRKEGQNVTLSCEQNLNHDAMYWYRQDPGQGLRLIYYSQIVNDFQKGDIAEGYSVSREKKESFPLTVTSAQKNPTAFYLCASSIVGQDNIQYFGAGTRLSVL.

The chain has TRBV9 and TRBJ1-1; 10 bases match TRBD1. The CDR3 spans 14 residues. J gave up 4 bases and V 3 bases, and 3 bases lay outside the gene matches. Looked up from germline, CDR1 is SGDLS and CDR2 is YYNGEE. CDR3 amino acids: CASSARTGGTEAFF. CDR3 DNA sequence: TGTGCCAGCAGCGCCCGGACAGGGGGCACTGAAGCTTTCTTT.

The genes are TRBV11-3 and TRBJ1-5; 10 bases align to TRBD1. Germline loops: CDR1 SGHNT, CDR2 YENEEA. Germline trimming cut 1 base from V and 6 bases from J; bases unmatched to any gene: 6. This CDR3 region has 16 residues. CDR3 nucleotides: TGTGCCAGCAGCTTAGTGGCGACAGGGGGCAGTCAGCCCCAGCATTTT. As protein: CASSLVATGGSQPQHF.

This chain uses TRBV28 with TRBJ1-4, with 9 nucleotides matching TRBD1. The CDR3 loop spans 15 amino acids. Germline assignment: CDR1 MDHEN and CDR2 SYDVKM. Trimming cost V 6 bases and J 5 bases; bases outside gene matches: 7. The CDR3 nucleotides read TGTGCCAGCAGCCCAGGGGGACAGGGCAATGAAAAACTGTTTTTT. This encodes CASSPGGQGNEKLFF.

In regard to this clone: Other DNA sequences in the same sample also yield this CDR3. The chain recombines TRBV18 with TRBJ1-2; 8 bases line up with TRBD1. Germline trimming cut 6 bases from V and 2 bases from J; bases unmatched to any gene: 5. Germline lookup yields CDR1 KGHSH and CDR2 LQKENI. This CDR3 is built from 14 residues. The CDR3 DNA is TGTGCCAGCTCGCCGGGACAGGAGAACTATGGCTACACCTTC. It is translated as CASSPGQENYGYTF.

The rearrangement uses TRBV10-2 and TRBJ2-3; D is unresolved. The germline V gene encodes CDR1 WSHSY and CDR2 SAAADI. V lost 0 bases, J lost 7 bases, and 5 bases lay in between. The CDR3 contains 12 residues. In DNA, the CDR3 is TGCGCCAGCAGTGAGTCTCGTTATACGCAGTATTTT. This encodes CASSESRYTQYF.

V gene TRBV6-1 combines with J gene TRBJ2-7; D call uncertain. The V end was cut by 3 bases, the J end by 2 bases, with 11 bases between. Per the germline V gene, CDR1 is MNHNS and CDR2 is SASEGT. The CDR3 is made up of 14 amino acids. CDR3 residues: CASSEERATYEQYF. CDR3 bases: TGTGCCAGCAGTGAGGAAAGGGCAACCTACGAGCAGTACTTC.

V and J are TRBV6-6 and TRBJ2-6; no clear D gene. The V end lost 2 bases, the J end lost 0 bases, and 5 bases lay between the germline ends. Germline V gene lookup returns CDR1 MNHNY and CDR2 SVGAGI (reference sequence). CDR3 size: 15 residues. The DNA of the CDR3 is TGTGCCAGCAGTTACGGCGGCTCTGGGGCCAACGTCCTGACTTTC. It codes for CASSYGGSGANVLTF.

As DNA, the CDR3 is TGTGCCAGCAGCTTACCCCTTCAGACAGGGAGCGAGCAGTACTTC. It yields the protein CASSLPLQTGSEQYF. The chain has TRBV7-2 and TRBJ2-7, with 7 bases that match TRBD1. J was trimmed by 6 bases and V by 2 bases; bases with no gene match: 10. The CDR3 has 15 residues. Germline CDR1 reads SGHTA; CDR2 reads FQGNSA.

The chain couples TRBV6-6 to TRBJ1-5; 9 bases fit TRBD1. CDR1 is MNHNY and CDR2 is SVGAGI in the germline V gene (reference sequence). The CDR3 covers 15 residues. V shed 0 bases, J shed 5 bases, and the junction held 2 bases outside the gene matches. The CDR3 loop is CASSYSGTGYQPQHF. The CDR3 DNA reads as TGTGCCAGCAGTTACTCCGGGACAGGGTATCAGCCCCAGCATTTT.

The chain couples TRBV27 to TRBJ2-7; the D gene is possibly TRBD2 (6 bases). Trimming cost V 6 bases and J 9 bases, with 21 bases left between them. The CDR3 extends over 14 amino acids. Germline V gives CDR1 MNHEY, CDR2 SMNVEV (reference sequence). The CDR3 nucleotides read TGTGCCAGCAGACCACAAGCGGGCACCTCAAGGCAGTACTTC. Protein sequence: CASRPQAGTSRQYF.

The rearrangement uses TRBV19 and TRBJ1-2; 7 bases align to TRBD1. The V segment lost 6 bases and the J segment 4 bases; nucleotides outside the gene matches: 11. Germline V gene lookup returns CDR1 LNHDA and CDR2 SQIVND (reference sequence). This CDR3 is built from 15 residues. As DNA, the CDR3 is TGTGCCAGTAGCAGACAGGGAATCGATACCTATGGCTACACCTTC. It specifies CASSRQGIDTYGYTF.

This chain links TRBV7-3 with TRBJ2-2; possible D gene TRBD1, 6 bases. The CDR3 consists of 14 residues. Trimming pared 7 bases from V and 0 bases from J, leaving 9 bases between. Germline V gene data show CDR1 as SGHTA and CDR2 as FQGTGA. In DNA, the CDR3 is TGTGCCAGCAAACGGACAGCGAACACCGGGGAGCTGTTTTTT. It translates to CASKRTANTGELFF.

The sample holds one count of this clone. Here the CDR3 DNA reads TGCGCCAGCAGTGAGACCAGGGGAGGCAATCAGCCCCAGCATTTT. Translation: CASSETRGGNQPQHF. The chain recombines TRBV10-2 with TRBJ1-5, with D tentatively TRBD1 (6 bases). Trimming stripped 2 bases from V and 2 bases from J, with 10 bases between. The CDR3 sequence is 15 residues long. Germline CDR1 and CDR2: WSHSY and SAAADI.

This clone was seen once. V gene TRBV6-5 combines with J gene TRBJ2-3; the match to TRBD2 covers 11 bases. This CDR3 comprises 16 residues. In germline, CDR1 is MNHEY, CDR2 SVGAGI. The ends lost 2 bases at V and 5 bases at J; junction bases unmatched: 6. The CDR3 loop reads CASSYVAGGLGDTQYF. In nucleotides, the CDR3 is TGTGCCAGCAGTTACGTAGCGGGAGGGTTGGGAGATACGCAGTATTTT.

This sequence joins TRBV7-8 and TRBJ2-1; D is possibly TRBD1 (5 bases). V shed 4 bases and J shed 0 bases, with 10 bases lying between them. The CDR3 sequence is 15 residues long. Germline lookup yields CDR1 SGHVS and CDR2 FQNEAQ. Here the CDR3 DNA reads TGTGCCAGCAGCTCCGGACAATACTCCTACAATGAGCAGTTCTTC. It specifies CASSSGQYSYNEQFF. The complete variable domain, with remaining parts taken from reference TRBV7-8 and TRBJ2-1, reads GAGVSQSPRYKVAKRGQDVALRCDPISGHVSLFWYQQALGQGPEFLTYFQNEAQLDKSGLPSDRFFAERPEGSVSTLKIQRTQQEDSAVYLCASSSGQYSYNEQFFGPGTRLTVL.

The chain joins TRBV11-2 to TRBJ2-2; D is uncertain. This CDR3 has 12 residues. Germline-derived CDR1 and CDR2 are SGHAT and FQNNGV. V shed 1 base and J shed 15 bases, with 12 bases lying between them. The CDR3 here is CASSLGRRWVFF. As DNA, the CDR3 is TGTGCCAGCAGCTTAGGACGTCGGTGGGTGTTTTTT.

The chain links TRBV28 to TRBJ2-5; tentatively, D is TRBD2 (5 bases). This CDR3 region has 15 residues. The V and J ends lost 3 bases and 2 bases respectively, with 13 bases between them. From germline, CDR1 is MDHEN and CDR2 SYDVKM. CDR3 sequence (DNA): TGTGCCAGCAGTTTCGGCGGACTTGCACAAGAGACCCAGTACTTC. This encodes CASSFGGLAQETQYF.

This chain uses TRBV7-2 with TRBJ2-1; 7 nucleotides align to TRBD2. The CDR3 has 16 amino acids. V was pared by 3 bases and J by 6 bases, with 11 bases of the junction left unmatched. Germline CDR1 is SGHTA and CDR2 is FQGNSA. The DNA of the CDR3 is TGTGCCAGCAGCTTGGCGGGAGTTGGAATCCCCAATGAGCAGTTCTTC. Protein product: CASSLAGVGIPNEQFF.